Each of the 5 T cell receptor beta chains below was sequenced from the same sample in a study of blood T cell repertoires in COVID-19. Some clones are missing from TCRdb's copy, which holds only in-frame ones; the method was immunoSEQ multiplex PCR. Among some 160,000 clones listed, roughly 90% were seen once. The sample was PBMCs or T cells enriched from blood (not recorded which). These receptor sequences come from a woman in her forties or fifties who had recovered from COVID-19.

The V gene is TRBV7-2, the J gene TRBJ1-1, with 7 bases that match TRBD1. Trimming cost V 4 bases and J 1 base; bases outside gene matches: 0. The CDR3 contains 13 residues. Per the germline V gene, CDR1 is SGHTA and CDR2 is FQGNSA. CDR3 nucleotide sequence: TGTGCCAGCAGCTGGGACAGGAACACTGAAGCTTTCTTT. Its protein product is CASSWDRNTEAFF.

This clone turned up a few times. The chain is built from TRBV5-1 and TRBJ1-1, with a tentative D call TRBD1 (5 bases). The ends were cut back, 4 bases at V and 3 bases at J, with 13 bases in the middle. Germline V gene lookup returns CDR1 SGHRS and CDR2 YFSETQ. This CDR3 is 14 amino acids long. In DNA, the CDR3 is TGCGCCAGCAGCAGTCGGGGGTCGGACACTGAAGCTTTCTTT. Its translation is CASSSRGSDTEAFF.

The V call is TRBV6-2 or TRBV6-3, the J call TRBJ2-1; 9 nucleotides line up with TRBD2. CDR1 and CDR2 (germline): MNHEY, SVGEGT. The CDR3 runs 16 residues. The trim removed 5 bases at V and 4 bases at J, leaving 9 bases unmatched. The CDR3 nucleotides read TGTGCCAGCAGTCGGGCTAGCGGGGCTCTATACAATGAGCAGTTCTTC. This codes for CASSRASGALYNEQFF.

The CDR3 sequence is CASSQVDEQYF. CDR3 coding DNA: TGTGCCAGCAGCCAAGTAGACGAGCAGTACTTC. This chain uses TRBV3-1 (or the pseudogene TRBV3-2) with TRBJ2-7; D is undetermined. Trimming shortened V by 1 base and J by 5 bases, and 3 bases separated the two germline ends. The CDR3 covers 11 residues. Germline V gene data show CDR1 as LGHDT and CDR2 as YNNKEL (reference sequence).

This chain connects TRBV11-2 to TRBJ2-1; D may be TRBD2 (5 bases). The CDR3 contains 18 residues. Germline assignment: CDR1 SGHAT and CDR2 FQNNGV. The germline V and J ends were trimmed by 5 bases and 4 bases, with 24 bases remaining between them. CDR3 sequence (DNA): TGTGCCAGCAGCCCCCACTGGACTCAAAGCCTGGGTTACAATGAGCAGTTCTTC. Encoded protein: CASSPHWTQSLGYNEQFF.